The rows below give T cell receptor beta chains drawn from one sample of a study of shared clonotypes between healthy human individuals. Only in-frame clones appear in the TCRdb table, and some are missing; sequencing was by immunoSEQ multiplex PCR. Of some 660,000 clones in the sample, about 80% were seen once. The sequencing sample was made of memory CD4+ T cells sorted from blood. These receptors were collected from a woman younger than 45 in good health. Each CDR3 is given with its conserved first and last residue. A D gene is named only where the DNA matches it firmly. Rows may omit the clone size; those that give it use once, few, many or a size class.

clone_size: NA
d_call: TRBD1
j_call: TRBJ1-5
v_call: TRBV2
cdr3_nt: TGTGCCAGCAGCCTACAGGGGCCGAGCAATCAGCCCCAGCATTTT
cdr3_aa: CASSLQGPSNQPQHF

clone_size: NA
d_call: NA
j_call: TRBJ2-5
v_call: TRBV7-2
cdr3_nt: TGTGCCAGCAGCTTAGGGGGACCACGGAGGGAGACCCAGTACTTC
cdr3_aa: CASSLGGPRRETQYF

clone_size: many
d_call: NA
j_call: TRBJ2-1
v_call: TRBV27
cdr3_nt: TGTGCCAGCAGCTCCGGGTCTCACTACAATGAGCAGTTCTTC
cdr3_aa: CASSSGSHYNEQFF

clone_size: NA
d_call: NA
j_call: TRBJ2-2
v_call: TRBV7-8
cdr3_nt: TGTGCCAGCAGCTTAGGTCCCTTATACACCGGGGAGCTGTTTTTT
cdr3_aa: CASSLGPLYTGELFF

clone_size: NA
d_call: TRBD1
j_call: TRBJ1-5
v_call: TRBV10-3
cdr3_nt: TGTGCCATCAGGGAGACAGGGGATCAGCCCCAGCATTTT
cdr3_aa: CAIRETGDQPQHF

clone_size: NA
d_call: TRBD1
j_call: TRBJ2-7
v_call: TRBV28
cdr3_nt: TGTGCCAGCAGCAGGACTCACATCCTGGGACAGGGCGAAAAAACCTACGAGCAGTACTTC
cdr3_aa: CASSRTHILGQGEKTYEQYF

clone_size: NA
d_call: TRBD1
j_call: TRBJ1-3
v_call: TRBV15
cdr3_nt: TGTGCCACCAGCCAAAGACAGGGAGTAAGAAACACCATATATTTT
cdr3_aa: CATSQRQGVRNTIYF

clone_size: NA
d_call: TRBD1
j_call: TRBJ1-1
v_call: TRBV11-3
cdr3_nt: TGTGCCAGCAGTTCGACAGGGATGGTCACTGAAGCTTTCTTT
cdr3_aa: CASSSTGMVTEAFF

clone_size: NA
d_call: TRBD2
j_call: TRBJ2-2
v_call: TRBV27
cdr3_nt: TGTGCCAGCGGTGCGGGACTAGCGGGATCCTGGGACACCGGGGAGCTGTTTTTT
cdr3_aa: CASGAGLAGSWDTGELFF

clone_size: NA
d_call: NA
j_call: TRBJ2-1
v_call: TRBV28
cdr3_nt: TGTGCCAGCATTCCCCAGGGATCCTACAATGAGCAGTTCTTC
cdr3_aa: CASIPQGSYNEQFF

clone_size: NA
d_call: TRBD2
j_call: TRBJ2-1
v_call: TRBV5-4
cdr3_nt: TGTGCCAGCAGCTTCGGCCTAGCGGAGTACAATGAGCAGTTCTTC
cdr3_aa: CASSFGLAEYNEQFF

clone_size: NA
d_call: TRBD1
j_call: TRBJ2-1
v_call: TRBV28
cdr3_nt: TGTGCCAGCAGTCCCGGGACAGGGTACAATGAGCAGTTCTTC
cdr3_aa: CASSPGTGYNEQFF

clone_size: once
d_call: TRBD2
j_call: TRBJ2-1
v_call: TRBV7-2
cdr3_nt: TGTGCCAGCAGCTTAGGTGTGGGCGGGAGGGTTGAGCAGTTCTTC
cdr3_aa: CASSLGVGGRVEQFF

clone_size: few
d_call: NA
j_call: TRBJ1-3
v_call: TRBV9
cdr3_nt: TGTGCCAGCAGCGTAGACTACGCTGGAAACACCATATATTTT
cdr3_aa: CASSVDYAGNTIYF

clone_size: NA
d_call: TRBD2
j_call: TRBJ2-7
v_call: TRBV5-1
cdr3_nt: TGCGCCAGCAGCTTGGCTAGCGGCTCCTACGAGCAGTACTTC
cdr3_aa: CASSLASGSYEQYF

clone_size: once
d_call: NA
j_call: TRBJ1-1
v_call: TRBV7-9
cdr3_nt: TGTGCCAGCAGCTCAACGGCGTGGTTCGGTGAAGCTTTCTTT
cdr3_aa: CASSSTAWFGEAFF

clone_size: few
d_call: NA
j_call: TRBJ2-7
v_call: TRBV11-2
cdr3_nt: TGTGCCAGCAGCTTACAACAGGACTCCTACGAGCAGTACTTC
cdr3_aa: CASSLQQDSYEQYF

clone_size: NA
d_call: TRBD1
j_call: TRBJ1-1
v_call: TRBV5-1
cdr3_nt: TGCGCCAGCAGCTTGGGGGACAGAGAAGCTTTCTTT
cdr3_aa: CASSLGDREAFF

clone_size: many
d_call: TRBD1
j_call: TRBJ1-2
v_call: TRBV5-4
cdr3_nt: TGTGCCAGCAGCGGGGACAGGGGGCGCTATGGCTACACCTTC
cdr3_aa: CASSGDRGRYGYTF

clone_size: NA
d_call: NA
j_call: TRBJ2-6
v_call: TRBV21-1
cdr3_nt: NA
cdr3_aa: CASRNGGQVASGANVLTF

clone_size: NA
d_call: TRBD1
j_call: TRBJ2-7
v_call: TRBV6-5
cdr3_nt: TGTGCCAGCAGTTACCCGGGACAGGTCTCCTACGAGCAGTACTTC
cdr3_aa: CASSYPGQVSYEQYF

clone_size: NA
d_call: NA
j_call: TRBJ2-4
v_call: TRBV7-8
cdr3_nt: TGTGCCAGCAGCTTACCTGACAGACAAAACATTCAGTACTTC
cdr3_aa: CASSLPDRQNIQYF

clone_size: NA
d_call: TRBD1
j_call: TRBJ1-2
v_call: TRBV5-6
cdr3_nt: TGTGCCAGCAGCACACTCCCGGGACAGGGCAACTATGGCTACACCTTC
cdr3_aa: CASSTLPGQGNYGYTF

clone_size: NA
d_call: NA
j_call: TRBJ2-5
v_call: TRBV20-1
cdr3_nt: TGCAGTGCAGGGGGGCCTGAGACCCAGTACTTC
cdr3_aa: CSAGGPETQYF

clone_size: few
d_call: NA
j_call: TRBJ2-5
v_call: TRBV14
cdr3_nt: TGTGCCAGCAGCCAGGGACTCAGCGAGACCCAGTACTTC
cdr3_aa: CASSQGLSETQYF

clone_size: NA
d_call: NA
j_call: TRBJ1-1
v_call: TRBV29-1
cdr3_nt: TGCAGCGGACTGGCGGGTCTTGAAATTTTGGGCACTGAAGCTTTCTTT
cdr3_aa: CSGLAGLEILGTEAFF

clone_size: NA
d_call: NA
j_call: TRBJ2-3
v_call: TRBV27
cdr3_nt: TGTGCCAGCAGTCGGACGGACAGCACAGATACGCAGTATTTT
cdr3_aa: CASSRTDSTDTQYF

clone_size: NA
d_call: NA
j_call: TRBJ2-7
v_call: TRBV27
cdr3_nt: TGTGCCAGCAGTCCTATCCCGACTCTTAACGAGCAGTACTTC
cdr3_aa: CASSPIPTLNEQYF

clone_size: NA
d_call: TRBD2
j_call: TRBJ2-1
v_call: TRBV2
cdr3_nt: TGTGCCAGCAGTGGTAGGGTTCTAAGCGGGAGGAGGGATGAGCAGTTCTTC
cdr3_aa: CASSGRVLSGRRDEQFF

clone_size: few
d_call: NA
j_call: TRBJ2-7
v_call: TRBV10-3
cdr3_nt: TGTGCCATCAGTGAGTATCGTGGATACGAGCAGTACTTC
cdr3_aa: CAISEYRGYEQYF

clone_size: few
d_call: NA
j_call: TRBJ2-2
v_call: TRBV5-1
cdr3_nt: TGCGCCAGCAGCTTGTCTACAGGGACTACCGGGGAGCTGTTTTTT
cdr3_aa: CASSLSTGTTGELFF

clone_size: NA
d_call: NA
j_call: TRBJ2-7
v_call: TRBV12-2
cdr3_nt: TGTGCAAGTCGTTCACCTCTTAGCCTCCGACTAGCGGGACATTACGAGCAGTACTTC
cdr3_aa: CASRSPLSLRLAGHYEQYF

clone_size: few
d_call: NA
j_call: TRBJ1-1
v_call: TRBV9
cdr3_nt: TGTGCCAGCAGCGTCCGGGCCACTAGCACTGAAGCTTTCTTT
cdr3_aa: CASSVRATSTEAFF

clone_size: NA
d_call: NA
j_call: TRBJ2-5
v_call: TRBV30
cdr3_nt: TGTGCCTGGGCGGGGACCACACAAGAGACCCAGTACTTC
cdr3_aa: CAWAGTTQETQYF

clone_size: NA
d_call: TRBD1
j_call: TRBJ1-2
v_call: TRBV9
cdr3_nt: TGTGCCAGCAGCGTAGAGGGGACAGGGGTGGGGTATGGCTACACCTTC
cdr3_aa: CASSVEGTGVGYGYTF

clone_size: NA
d_call: NA
j_call: TRBJ2-5
v_call: TRBV5-4
cdr3_nt: TGTGCCAGCAGCTTGGTCCAGGAGACCCAGTACTTC
cdr3_aa: CASSLVQETQYF

clone_size: NA
d_call: TRBD1
j_call: TRBJ2-7
v_call: TRBV7-2
cdr3_nt: TGTGCCAGCAGCGCGCGGGACAGGGGCTCCTACGAGCAGTACTTC
cdr3_aa: CASSARDRGSYEQYF

clone_size: NA
d_call: NA
j_call: TRBJ1-1
v_call: TRBV19
cdr3_nt: TGTGCCAGTGGGGACGGACAGCTGAACACTGAAGCTTTCTTT
cdr3_aa: CASGDGQLNTEAFF

clone_size: few
d_call: NA
j_call: TRBJ1-4
v_call: TRBV5-1
cdr3_nt: TGCGCCAGCAGCCCCTCTGGGGACTCAACAACTAATGAAAAACTGTTTTTT
cdr3_aa: CASSPSGDSTTNEKLFF

clone_size: NA
d_call: TRBD1
j_call: TRBJ2-5
v_call: TRBV4-1
cdr3_nt: TGCGCCAGCAGCCAAGATCTGGACAGGGGAAAGACCCAGTACTTC
cdr3_aa: CASSQDLDRGKTQYF

clone_size: NA
d_call: NA
j_call: TRBJ2-7
v_call: TRBV7-8
cdr3_nt: TGTGCCAGCAGCTTAAGCGGCGGTGCCTACGAGCAGTACTTC
cdr3_aa: CASSLSGGAYEQYF